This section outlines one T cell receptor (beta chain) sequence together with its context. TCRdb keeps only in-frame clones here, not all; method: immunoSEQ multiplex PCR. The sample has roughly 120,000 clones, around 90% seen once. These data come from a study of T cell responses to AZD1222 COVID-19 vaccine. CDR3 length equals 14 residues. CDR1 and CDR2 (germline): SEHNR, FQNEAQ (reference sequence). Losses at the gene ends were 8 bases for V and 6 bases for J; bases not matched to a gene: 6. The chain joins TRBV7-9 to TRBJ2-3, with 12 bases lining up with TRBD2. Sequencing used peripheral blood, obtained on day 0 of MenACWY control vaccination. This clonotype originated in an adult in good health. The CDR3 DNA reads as TGTGCCAGCGCGCTAGCGGGAGGGTCGGATACGCAGTATTTT. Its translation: CASALAGGSDTQYF.